This TCR beta chain was observed in a study of T cells in Graves' hyperthyroidism and ophthalmopathy. Amplified TCR beta CDR3 regions derived from RNA transcripts. TCR CDR3 regions were first amplified by RT-PCR with HTBI primers. TCRdb called the multiplex PCR reads again in MiXCR, with one record for every CDR3 protein. The data show around 440,000 distinct CDR3 sequences, less than 20% seen once. This clonotype was counted many times. The CDR3 is 12 residues long. Per germline, CDR1 SQVTM and CDR2 ANQGSEA. Germline trimming cut 4 bases from V and 2 bases from J; bases unmatched to any gene: 2. The receptor's source is a woman under 30 with Graves' hyperthyroidism. The genes are TRBV29-1 and TRBJ2-7, with TRBD1 matching 7 bases. Specimen: blood. CDR3 sequence reads: CSVATGPYEQYF. CDR3 sequence (DNA): TGCAGCGTTGCGACAGGGCCCTACGAGCAGTACTTC.